The 22 T cell receptor beta chains below all came from one sample that was sequenced in a study of lymphopenia after photon versus proton radiotherapy. Sequenced by immunoSEQ multiplex PCR; TCRdb stores in-frame clones only, minus some. The repertoire holds around 28,000 clones, with roughly four fifths as singletons. Sequences were derived from peripheral blood, sampled from a patient treated with photon-based radiotherapy. The source is a man between 50 and 59 years old with gastric cancer.

This rearrangement joins TRBV29-1 to TRBJ2-7, with no clear D. The germline V gene encodes CDR1 SQVTM and CDR2 ANQGSEA. The CDR3 sequence is 12 residues long. Between the trimmed V and J ends, which lost 5 bases and 4 bases, there was a span of 12 bases. The CDR3: CSVSDPDYEQYF. CDR3 nucleotides: TGCAGCGTTTCGGACCCCGATTACGAGCAGTACTTC.

This CDR3 is CASSSTGGTAYF. CDR3 DNA sequence: TGTGCCAGCAGCTCGACCGGTGGGACCGCATATTTT. The chain has TRBV11-1 and TRBJ2-3, with D perhaps given as TRBD1 or TRBD2 (5 bases each). V lost 4 bases to trimming and J lost 15 bases, with 17 bases between them. The CDR3 contains 12 residues. CDR1 SGHAT and CDR2 FQDESV come from the germline V gene (reference sequence).

The V and J genes are TRBV6-6 and TRBJ1-2; D remains unclear. Germline assignment: CDR1 MNHNY and CDR2 SVGAGI (reference sequence). This CDR3 region has 13 residues. The V end lost 6 bases, the J end lost 4 bases, and 12 bases lay between the germline ends. The CDR3 loop reads CASRPGSSYGYTF. CDR3 DNA sequence: TGTGCCAGCAGACCGGGGTCTTCCTATGGCTACACCTTC.

V and J are TRBV28 and TRBJ1-5; D may be TRBD1 (5 bases). Germline loops: CDR1 MDHEN, CDR2 SYDVKM. The CDR3 runs to 13 residues. Trimming stripped 8 bases from V and 4 bases from J, with 12 bases between. The CDR3 protein is CASASGGNQPQHF. In DNA form, the CDR3 reads TGTGCCAGCGCTAGCGGGGGGAATCAGCCCCAGCATTTT.

The chain links TRBV7-3 to TRBJ2-1; D is unclear. The CDR3 runs 15 residues. Germline V gene sequence: CDR1 SGHTA, CDR2 FQGTGA. V was cut by 5 bases and J by 0 bases, with 11 bases left in between. As DNA, the CDR3 is TGTGCCAGCAGCGCCAGTCTCCGCTCCTACAATGAGCAGTTCTTC. This codes for CASSASLRSYNEQFF.

J is TRBJ1-5 and V is TRBV7-3, with D possibly matching TRBD1 (6 bases). The CDR3 totals 12 residues. Germline CDR1 and CDR2: SGHTA and FQGTGA. The V end was cut by 5 bases, the J end by 4 bases, with 6 bases between. In nucleotides, the CDR3 is TGTGCCAGCAGCACAGGGAATCAGCCCCAGCATTTT. Translating it yields CASSTGNQPQHF. The complete variable domain, with remaining parts taken from reference TRBV7-3 and TRBJ1-5, reads GAGVSQTPSNKVTEKGKYVELRCDPISGHTALYWYRQSLGQGPEFLIYFQGTGAADDSGLPNDRFFAVRPEGSVSTLKIQRTERGDSAVYLCASSTGNQPQHFGDGTRLSIL.

By its share, this clone is large. The chain couples TRBV15 to TRBJ2-5; no clear D gene. There are 13 residues in the CDR3. CDR1 is LNHNV, CDR2 YYDKDF, per germline (reference sequence). Trimming left V 4 bases short and J 5 bases short, with 11 bases between. The CDR3 bases are TGTGCCACCAGCAATATCGCTGGCGAGACCCAGTACTTC. Translation gives CATSNIAGETQYF.

Only one count was recorded for this clone. The V call is TRBV9, the J call TRBJ2-5, with 9 nucleotides matching TRBD1. Germline V CDR1 and CDR2: SGDLS, YYNGEE. The CDR3 totals 16 residues. Germline trimming cut 4 bases from V and 2 bases from J; bases unmatched to any gene: 9. The CDR3 nucleotides read TGTGCCAGCAGCTCTGCCGGGACAGGGAGGCAAGAGACCCAGTACTTC. Protein sequence: CASSSAGTGRQETQYF.

This clone rates as medium-sized. Other DNA sequences in this specimen translate into the identical CDR3. This chain links TRBV4-3 with TRBJ1-3, with D hard to call. This CDR3 has 13 amino acids. The germline gives CDR1 LGHNA, CDR2 YSLEER. The ends were cut back, 0 bases at V and 3 bases at J, with 3 bases in the middle. CDR3 sequence reads: CASSQDGGNTIYF. CDR3 DNA sequence: TGCGCCAGCAGCCAAGATGGTGGAAACACCATATATTTT.

The V call is TRBV7-3, the J call TRBJ2-1; a weak D match, TRBD2 (6 bases). Trimming shortened V by 1 base and J by 14 bases, and 15 bases separated the two germline ends. CDR1 and CDR2 from the germline V gene are SGHTA and FQGTGA. The CDR3 sequence is 13 residues long. The CDR3, as DNA: TGTGCCAGCAGCTTAATGGTCCGCGGGGAGGAGTTCTTC. Translation gives CASSLMVRGEEFF.

This clone occurred a few times. The V and J genes are TRBV6-1 and TRBJ1-2; D is undetermined. V was shortened by 0 bases and J by 2 bases, with 4 bases between the two germline ends. CDR1 is MNHNS and CDR2 is SASEGT in the germline V gene. This CDR3 is 13 amino acids long. The CDR3 loop reads CASSEAGNYGYTF. DNA for the CDR3: TGTGCCAGCAGTGAAGCAGGGAACTATGGCTACACCTTC.

This chain uses TRBV6-1 with TRBJ1-1; a weak D match, TRBD1 (5 bases). CDR3 length equals 13 residues. Trimming shortened V by 5 bases and J by 1 base, and 8 bases separated the two germline ends. CDR1 MNHNS and CDR2 SASEGT come from the germline V gene. CDR3 DNA: TGTGCCAGCAGTAGGGACGCGAACACTGAAGCTTTCTTT. It codes for CASSRDANTEAFF.

J is TRBJ1-3 and V is TRBV5-1; tentative D call: TRBD1 (5 bases). The V end was cut by 3 bases, the J end by 2 bases, with 9 bases between. Germline CDR1 is SGHRS and CDR2 is YFSETQ. This CDR3 has 14 amino acids. CDR3 amino acids: CASSSTGTGNTIYF. The CDR3 bases are TGCGCCAGCAGCTCTACAGGTACTGGAAACACCATATATTTT.

This chain links TRBV6-1 with TRBJ2-3; the D is unclear. The germline V gene encodes CDR1 MNHNS and CDR2 SASEGT. Trimming left V 0 bases short and J 1 base short, with 5 bases between. The CDR3 is made up of 14 amino acids. CDR3: CASSEAHGTDTQYF. In DNA, the CDR3 is TGTGCCAGCAGTGAAGCCCACGGCACAGATACGCAGTATTTT.

The chain couples TRBV5-5 to TRBJ2-2; tentative D call: TRBD2 (6 bases). V was cut by 3 bases and J by 2 bases, with 11 bases left in between. Germline values: CDR1 SGHKS, CDR2 YYEKEE (reference sequence). The CDR3 is 15 residues long. The CDR3 loop is CASSWWDSNTGELFF. DNA for the CDR3: TGTGCCAGCAGCTGGTGGGACTCCAACACCGGGGAGCTGTTTTTT. The whole variable domain, filled in from reference TRBV5-5 and TRBJ2-2, reads DAGVTQSPTHLIKTRGQQVTLRCSPISGHKSVSWYQQVLGQGPQFIFQYYEKEERGRGNFPDRFSARQFPNYSSELNVNALLLGDSALYLCASSWWDSNTGELFFGEGSRLTVL.

The V call is TRBV7-9, the J call TRBJ2-3, with 7 bases fitting TRBD1. The germline V gene has CDR1 SEHNR and CDR2 FQNEAQ (reference sequence). The J segment lost 1 base and the V segment lost 5 bases, leaving 9 bases of the junction unmatched. The CDR3 is 16 amino acids. CDR3 nucleotides: TGTGCCAGCAGCGAAGACAGGGTAAAGGGCACAGATACGCAGTATTTT. Its protein product is CASSEDRVKGTDTQYF.

In its sample, this clone was seen a few times. CDR3 in DNA: TGTGCCAGCAGCGGACTGAACACTGAAGCTTTCTTT. It codes for CASSGLNTEAFF. This chain links TRBV11-2 with TRBJ1-1; no firm D call. CDR1 is SGHAT and CDR2 is FQNNGV in the germline V gene. V was clipped by 5 bases and J by 0 bases, with 4 bases between them. The CDR3 totals 12 residues.

The rearrangement links TRBV11-3 to TRBJ2-1; TRBD1 is a possible D gene (5 bases). V lost 4 bases and J lost 7, with 17 bases in between. Germline V lookup: CDR1 SGHNT, CDR2 YENEEA. This CDR3 contains 15 residues. For the CDR3, the DNA is TGTGCCAGCAGCTCTGGGGCAGGTCCAGGGAATGAGCAGTTCTTC. This encodes CASSSGAGPGNEQFF.

This clone was seen just once. This chain connects TRBV10-3 to TRBJ1-1, with 7 bases lining up with TRBD1. CDR1 is ENHRY and CDR2 is SYGVKD in the germline V gene. With V trimmed by 10 bases and J by 0 bases, 5 bases remained unmatched. This CDR3 region has 13 residues. The CDR3 spells CATEDRMNTEAFF. In nucleotides, the CDR3 is TGTGCCACAGAGGACAGGATGAACACTGAAGCTTTCTTT.

The J gene is TRBJ2-5, the V gene TRBV19, with D tentatively TRBD2 (6 bases). CDR3 length equals 14 residues. Trimming removed 1 base at V and 2 bases at J, with 8 bases between. Germline V lookup: CDR1 LNHDA, CDR2 SQIVND (reference sequence). CDR3 sequence reads: CASSIGSGQETQYF. The CDR3 bases are TGTGCCAGTAGTATAGGTAGCGGACAAGAGACCCAGTACTTC. Complete variable domain (other parts from reference TRBV19 and TRBJ2-5): DGGITQSPKYLFRKEGQNVTLSCEQNLNHDAMYWYRQDPGQGLRLIYYSQIVNDFQKGDIAEGYSVSREKKESFPLTVTSAQKNPTAFYLCASSIGSGQETQYFGPGTRLLVL.

The J gene is TRBJ1-4, the V gene TRBV5-6; D is possibly TRBD1 (6 bases). Germline CDR1 and CDR2: SGHDT and YYEEEE. CDR3 length: 17 amino acids. V was trimmed by 3 bases and J by 5 bases, leaving 20 bases between them. CDR3 sequence: CASSSSLTGPLNEKLFF. As DNA, the CDR3 is TGTGCCAGCAGCTCCTCCTTAACAGGGCCCCTAAATGAAAAACTGTTTTTT.

V gene TRBV6-4 combines with J gene TRBJ2-3; tentatively, D is TRBD2 (7 bases). The germline V gene encodes CDR1 MRHNA and CDR2 SNTAGT. This CDR3 has 16 residues. Trimming left V 2 bases short and J 2 bases short, with 14 bases between. CDR3 nucleotide sequence: TGTGCCAGCAGTGACGGTAGGGGGGGCCACACAGATACGCAGTATTTT. It yields the protein CASSDGRGGHTDTQYF.